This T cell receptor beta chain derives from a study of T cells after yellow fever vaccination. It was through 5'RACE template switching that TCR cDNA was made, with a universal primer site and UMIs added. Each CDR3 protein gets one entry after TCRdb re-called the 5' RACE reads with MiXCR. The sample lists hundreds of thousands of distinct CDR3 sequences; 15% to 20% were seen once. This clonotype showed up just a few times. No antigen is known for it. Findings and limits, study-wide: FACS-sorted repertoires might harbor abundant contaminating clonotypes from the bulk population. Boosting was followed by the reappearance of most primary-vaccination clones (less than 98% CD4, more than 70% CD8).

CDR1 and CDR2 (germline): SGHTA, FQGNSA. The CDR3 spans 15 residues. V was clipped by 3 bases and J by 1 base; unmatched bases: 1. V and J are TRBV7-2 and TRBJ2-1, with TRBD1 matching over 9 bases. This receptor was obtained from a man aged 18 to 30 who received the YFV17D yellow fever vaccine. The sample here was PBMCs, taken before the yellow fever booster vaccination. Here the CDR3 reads CASSFDRGSYNEQFF. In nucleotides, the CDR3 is TGTGCCAGCAGCTTCGACAGGGGGTCCTACAATGAGCAGTTCTTC.